This is a list of T cell receptor beta chains from one sample in a study of cytomegalovirus exposure and HLA in healthy donors. The protocol was immunoSEQ multiplex PCR, while the TCRdb copy is restricted to in-frame clones and leaves out a portion. This sample's clone table lists 75,000 to 95,000 clones. Material for sequencing was PBMCs. Receptors originate from a girl aged 10 to 17 in good health and CMV-seropositive. The CDR3 runs from the conserved cysteine through the conserved F or W. A D gene is named only where the DNA matches it firmly.

V gene,D gene,J gene,CDR3 protein,CDR3 DNA
TRBV4-2,NA,TRBJ2-2,CASSQPAAPTRSGTGELFF,TGTGCCAGCAGCCAACCGGCAGCCCCGACTAGATCTGGCACCGGGGAGCTGTTTTTT
TRBV5-1,TRBD1,TRBJ1-5,CASSWIGDRDQPQHF,TGCGCCAGCAGCTGGATTGGGGACAGAGATCAGCCCCAGCATTTT
TRBV27,NA,TRBJ1-6,CASKTGQSNSPLHF,TGTGCCAGCAAAACCGGACAGTCTAATTCACCCCTCCACTTT
TRBV7-3,NA,TRBJ1-6,CASSPGRNSPLHF,TGTGCCAGCAGCCCAGGGAGGAATTCACCCCTCCACTTT
TRBV4-2,TRBD1,TRBJ2-2,CASSQTGTENTGELFF,TGTGCCAGCAGCCAGACCGGGACAGAAAACACCGGGGAGCTGTTTTTT
TRBV7-2,TRBD1,TRBJ2-7,CASSWTGGEQYF,TGTGCCAGCAGTTGGACAGGCGGCGAGCAGTACTTC
TRBV5-6,NA,TRBJ1-1,CASSLGGGTLKVNTEAFF,TGTGCCAGCAGCTTGGGGGGGGGTACGCTAAAGGTGAACACTGAAGCTTTCTTT
TRBV4-1,NA,TRBJ1-1,CASSSTGGSTEAFF,TGCGCCAGCAGCTCGACTGGCGGCTCCACTGAAGCTTTCTTT
TRBV5-1,NA,TRBJ2-2,CASSLAGESGTGELFF,TGCGCCAGCAGCTTGGCAGGGGAAAGTGGCACCGGGGAGCTGTTTTTT
TRBV5-1,NA,TRBJ1-2,CASSLVSEPNQEYGYTF,TGCGCCAGCAGCTTGGTGAGCGAGCCAAATCAAGAATATGGCTACACCTTC
TRBV5-6,NA,TRBJ1-1,CASSLRGTEAFF,TGTGCCAGCAGCTTGAGGGGCACTGAAGCTTTCTTT
TRBV27,NA,TRBJ2-2,CASSLLGQGWTGELFF,TGTGCCAGCAGTTTACTAGGGCAGGGGTGGACCGGGGAGCTGTTTTTT
TRBV19,TRBD1,TRBJ2-3,CATTGQTSTDTQYF,TGTGCCACGACGGGACAGACCAGCACAGATACGCAGTATTTT
TRBV18,TRBD2,TRBJ2-5,CASSPTGGVQETQYF,TGTGCCAGCTCACCGACTGGGGGGGTTCAAGAGACCCAGTACTTC
TRBV29-1,NA,TRBJ1-3,CSVLVGNTIYF,TGCAGCGTCCTAGTTGGAAACACCATATATTTT
TRBV30,NA,TRBJ1-5,CAWSGGLGNQPQHF,TGTGCCTGGTCGGGGGGTCTCGGCAATCAGCCCCAGCATTTT
TRBV29-1,NA,TRBJ1-1,CSGEETTEAFF,TGCAGCGGGGAGGAGACCACTGAAGCTTTCTTT
TRBV2,TRBD2,TRBJ2-3,CASSVQRGGTDTQYF,TGTGCCAGCAGTGTGCAGCGGGGGGGCACAGATACGCAGTATTTT
TRBV5-4,NA,TRBJ1-6,CASSLKAASSYNSPLHF,TGTGCCAGCAGCTTGAAGGCGGCGAGCTCCTATAATTCACCCCTCCACTTT
TRBV4-3,NA,TRBJ1-1,CASSRGGTEAFF,TGCGCCAGCAGCCGCGGAGGGACTGAAGCTTTCTTT
TRBV4-2,NA,TRBJ1-2,CASSQVNDGLRGYTF,TGTGCCAGCAGCCAAGTCAATGATGGGCTCAGGGGCTACACCTTC
TRBV6-1,TRBD2,TRBJ2-7,CASSDRVLAGGPKDYEQYF,TGTGCCAGCAGTGATCGGGTCTTGGCGGGGGGGCCGAAGGACTACGAGCAGTACTTC
TRBV7-9,NA,TRBJ1-1,CASSLGTSGLGMNTEDFF,TGTGCCAGCAGCTTAGGTACCTCGGGATTGGGGATGAACACTGAAGATTTCTTT
TRBV4-3,TRBD2,TRBJ2-1,CASSQGPGLAGEGNEQFF,TGCGCCAGCAGCCAAGGCCCTGGACTAGCGGGGGAAGGGAATGAGCAGTTCTTC
TRBV7-3,NA,TRBJ1-5,CASSPPAGPSNQPQHF,TGTGCCAGCAGCCCCCCTGCGGGGCCTAGCAATCAGCCCCAGCATTTT
TRBV7-9,NA,TRBJ2-2,CASTPGFGTGELFF,TGTGCCAGCACCCCAGGGTTTGGCACCGGGGAGCTGTTTTTT
TRBV29-1,NA,TRBJ1-1,CSVVGQGGRSTEAFF,TGCAGCGTTGTAGGGCAGGGTGGTCGCAGCACTGAAGCTTTCTTT
TRBV30,NA,TRBJ1-1,CAWSEPRRGTEAFF,TGTGCCTGGAGTGAACCCAGGAGGGGCACTGAAGCTTTCTTT
TRBV5-6,NA,TRBJ1-2,CASSFEPLSIGDGYTF,TGTGCCAGCAGCTTTGAGCCACTGTCGATCGGGGATGGCTACACCTTC
TRBV5-6,NA,TRBJ1-5,CASSPRTGNQPQHF,TGTGCCAGCAGCCCTCGGACAGGCAATCAGCCCCAGCATTTT
TRBV29-1,NA,TRBJ1-2,CSAVTGVYGYTF,TGCAGCGCTGTGACAGGAGTCTATGGCTACACCTTC
TRBV11-3,TRBD1,TRBJ1-2,CASSFPGTGDGYGYTF,TGTGCCAGCAGCTTTCCAGGGACAGGGGATGGCTATGGCTACACCTTC
TRBV19,TRBD1,TRBJ1-1,CASSIGDRIEAFF,TGTGCCAGTAGTATAGGGGACAGGATTGAAGCTTTCTTT
TRBV28,TRBD1,TRBJ2-2,CASTRTGNTGELFF,TGTGCCAGCACAAGGACAGGCAACACCGGGGAGCTGTTTTTT
TRBV4-1,NA,TRBJ2-1,CASSRGGMVVVYNEQFF,TGCGCCAGCTCCAGGGGCGGTATGGTGGTGGTGTACAATGAGCAGTTCTTC
TRBV7-8,NA,TRBJ1-4,CASSFYRPNEKLFF,TGTGCCAGCAGCTTTTACAGGCCTAATGAAAAACTGTTTTTT
TRBV4-3,TRBD1,TRBJ2-1,CASSLTLGTGAYEQFF,TGCGCCAGCAGCCTCACCCTAGGGACAGGAGCATATGAGCAGTTCTTC
TRBV4-3,NA,TRBJ1-1,CASSQDRAWENTEAFF,TGCGCCAGCAGCCAAGACAGGGCTTGGGAGAACACTGAAGCTTTCTTT
TRBV9,TRBD1,TRBJ2-7,CASSPGTGIEQYF,TGTGCCAGCAGCCCAGGGACAGGGATCGAGCAGTACTTC
TRBV7-9,NA,TRBJ2-7,CASSPSRGYEQYF,TGTGCCAGCAGCCCATCTAGGGGTTACGAGCAGTACTTC
TRBV28,TRBD2,TRBJ2-1,CASSIYRRLAGGLHVDEQFF,TGTGCCAGCAGTATATACCGCAGACTAGCGGGGGGGCTACATGTTGATGAGCAGTTCTTC
TRBV25-1,NA,TRBJ2-2,CASSEWGRSNTGELFF,TGTGCCAGCAGTGAATGGGGCAGATCGAACACCGGGGAGCTGTTTTTT
TRBV6-5,NA,TRBJ1-5,CASSYSAEQPQHF,TGTGCCAGCAGTTACAGCGCGGAACAGCCCCAGCATTTT
TRBV30,NA,TRBJ2-1,CAWDTGTMINEQFF,TGTGCCTGGGATACCGGGACAATGATCAATGAGCAGTTCTTC
TRBV18,TRBD2,TRBJ2-3,CASSPGGGGDTQYF,TGTGCCAGCTCACCAGGCGGGGGGGGAGATACGCAGTATTTT
TRBV7-2,NA,TRBJ1-2,CASSLGGTRGNYGYTF,TGTGCCAGCAGCTTAGGTGGGACAAGGGGTAACTATGGCTACACCTTC
TRBV4-3,NA,TRBJ1-5,CASSQEWTAAQPQHF,TGCGCCAGCAGCCAAGAGTGGACAGCGGCTCAGCCCCAGCATTTT
TRBV18,TRBD2,TRBJ2-1,CASSQTSEYNEQFF,TGTGCCAGCTCCCAGACTAGCGAATACAATGAGCAGTTCTTC